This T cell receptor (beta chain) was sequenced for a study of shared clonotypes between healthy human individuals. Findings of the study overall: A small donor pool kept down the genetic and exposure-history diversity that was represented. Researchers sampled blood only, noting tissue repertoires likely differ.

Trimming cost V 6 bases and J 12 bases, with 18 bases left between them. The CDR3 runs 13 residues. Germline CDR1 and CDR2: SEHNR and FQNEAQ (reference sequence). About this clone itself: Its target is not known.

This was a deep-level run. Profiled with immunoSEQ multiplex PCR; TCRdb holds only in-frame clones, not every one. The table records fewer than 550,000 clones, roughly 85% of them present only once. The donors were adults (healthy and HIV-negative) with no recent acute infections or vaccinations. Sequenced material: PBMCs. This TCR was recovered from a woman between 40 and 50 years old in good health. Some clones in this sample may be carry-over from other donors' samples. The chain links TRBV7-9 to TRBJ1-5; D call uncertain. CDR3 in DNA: TGTGCCAGCAGTGATGGACTCAGAGGGCTCCAGCATTTT. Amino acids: CASSDGLRGLQHF.